This T cell receptor (beta chain) was found in a study of OX40 agonist ivuxolimab in advanced cancers. Background on the study: Participants could have had prior anti-PD-1, anti-PD-L1 or anti-CTLA-4 therapy, and around 40% had some.

CDR1 is SGHAT, CDR2 FQNNGV, per germline. Trimming stripped 1 base from V and 1 base from J, with 8 bases between. The CDR3 has 15 residues. This clone was seen once. The sample has other DNA sequences that encode this CDR3 too. Sequencing used immunoSEQ multiplex PCR; TCRdb keeps in-frame clones, though not all of them. The sample shows roughly 50,000 clones, over 80% of them seen only once. The sample consisted of CD4+ or CD8+ T cells sorted from blood, taken in a trial of the OX40 agonist ivuxolimab. This rearrangement joins TRBV11-2 to TRBJ2-1; D perhaps matches TRBD2 (6 bases). The receptor was isolated from an adult with an advanced solid tumor such as melanoma, head and neck, liver or kidney cancer. The CDR3 DNA reads TGTGCCAGCAGCTTAGGACTAGTTTCCTACAATGAGCAGTTCTTC. Translated, it gives CASSLGLVSYNEQFF.